One and the same sample provided the 11 T cell receptor beta chains below, sequenced in a study of immune cell composition in non-small cell lung cancer. Profiled with immunoSEQ multiplex PCR; TCRdb holds only in-frame clones, not every one. The sample lists about 3,600 clones, about 76% occurring once. Normal lung sampling was at least 3 cm from the tumour, as distant as possible. The specimen sequenced was non-adjacent lung tissue. The receptors stem from a human donor with non-small cell lung cancer.

Comment on this clone: A read error may produce the germline difference seen at one junction end. This chain's CDR3 is CASSLAQGSEQYF. The CDR3 coding sequence is TGTGCTAGCAGCTTAGCACAGGGAAGCGAGCAGTACTTC. The rearrangement uses TRBV7-7 and TRBJ2-7, with D possibly being TRBD1 (6 bases). The CDR3 covers 13 residues. CDR1 is SSHAT and CDR2 is FNYEAQ in the germline V gene (reference sequence).

The chain combines TRBV10-3 with TRBJ2-1, with a tentative D call TRBD1 (5 bases). The V end was cut by 4 bases, the J end by 2 bases, with 18 bases between. The CDR3 length is 17 residues. The V gene's germline CDR1 is ENHRY and CDR2 SYGVKD. The CDR3 loop reads CAISGFRSGSTYNEQFF. DNA of the CDR3: TGTGCCATCAGTGGATTTCGTTCAGGGTCGACCTACAATGAGCAGTTCTTC.

Notes on this clone: A junction end diverges from the germline sequence, so it may reflect a read error. The rearrangement uses TRBV10-3 and TRBJ2-1; D not resolved. The germline V gene encodes CDR1 ENHRY and CDR2 SYGVKD. This CDR3 is 14 amino acids long. CDR3 nucleotides: TGTGCCATCAGGCCACCGGGTTACTACAATCAGCAGTTCTTC. This sequence encodes CAIRPPGYYNQQFF.

The chain joins TRBV6-6 to TRBJ1-2; 8 nucleotides match TRBD1. Per germline, CDR1 MNHNY and CDR2 SVGAGI (reference sequence). J was trimmed by 4 bases and V by 6 bases; bases with no gene match: 10. The CDR3 is 15 residues long. The CDR3 here is CASRRADRETYGYTF. The CDR3 region has the DNA TGTGCCAGCAGACGTGCGGACAGGGAGACCTATGGCTACACCTTC.

This chain joins TRBV6-6 and TRBJ2-4; 9 bases align to TRBD2. Trimming removed 0 bases from V and 8 bases from J; junction bases left unmatched: 5. Germline V CDR1 and CDR2: MNHNY, SVGAGI (reference sequence). CDR3 size: 15 residues. The CDR3 loop reads CASSYSRGGGDIQYF. CDR3 bases: TGTGCCAGCAGTTACTCGCGGGGGGGCGGGGACATTCAGTACTTC.

The CDR3 DNA reads TGTGCCAGCAGCTTAGGTGGGCAGGGGGCCAGATATGGCTACACCTTC. This sequence encodes CASSLGGQGARYGYTF. V gene TRBV7-2 combines with J gene TRBJ1-2; 8 nucleotides match TRBD1. J gave up 5 bases and V 1 base, and 9 bases lay outside the gene matches. Germline V gene sequence: CDR1 SGHTA, CDR2 FQGNSA. The CDR3 totals 16 residues.

In nucleotides, the CDR3 is TGTGCCAGCAGTTTGAACAGAATGGATACGCAGTATTTT. It translates to CASSLNRMDTQYF. The chain links TRBV27 to TRBJ2-3; D call uncertain. This CDR3 contains 13 residues. Germline assignment: CDR1 MNHEY and CDR2 SMNVEV (reference sequence). V was shortened by 3 bases and J by 6 bases, with 10 bases between the two germline ends.

This chain links TRBV29-1 with TRBJ1-5; no definite D call. Germline V gene sequence: CDR1 SQVTM, CDR2 ANQGSEA. The CDR3 spans 13 residues. Between the trimmed V and J ends, which lost 3 bases and 5 bases, there was a span of 11 bases. CDR3 coding DNA: TGCAGCGTTGATAACGGGCGGGATCAGCCCCAGCATTTT. Translation: CSVDNGRDQPQHF.

The DNA of the CDR3 is TGTGCCAGCAGCCAAGCTGGGGGCTGGGATTCACCCCTCCACTTT. Protein sequence: CASSQAGGWDSPLHF. The chain combines TRBV9 with TRBJ1-6; perhaps TRBD1 as D (6 bases). The CDR3 is 15 amino acids. The V end lost 4 bases, the J end lost 8 bases, and 16 bases lay between the germline ends. Germline V lookup: CDR1 SGDLS, CDR2 YYNGEE.

V is TRBV2 and J is TRBJ1-1, with D possibly TRBD1 on 5 matching bases. The CDR3 totals 13 residues. V lost 4 bases and J lost 2, with 8 bases in between. Germline lookup yields CDR1 SNHLY and CDR2 FYNNEI. The CDR3 here is CASSAGLNTEAFF. The CDR3 DNA reads TGTGCCAGCAGTGCAGGGTTAAACACTGAAGCTTTCTTT.

This clone has more than one count but fewer than ten. This chain joins TRBV19 and TRBJ1-2, with 8 bases that match TRBD1. The germline V gene has CDR1 LNHDA and CDR2 SQIVND (reference sequence). Trimming at V came to 6 bases and at J to 5 bases, leaving 8 bases not matched to a gene. The CDR3 is 14 amino acids. The CDR3 protein is CASSPDRGRYGYTF. The CDR3 nucleotides read TGTGCCAGTAGCCCCGACAGGGGCAGATATGGCTACACCTTC.